This TCR beta chain was observed in a study of blood T cells in healthy people across ages (dated by TCRdb to 2013 to 2016). For context, the study as a whole: In model experiments, template switching captured roughly one uniquely barcoded TCR beta cDNA molecule for every two T cells. The study measured age-related changes in TCR beta repertoire diversity using deep sequencing normalized with unique cDNA molecular identifiers. Donors were grouped into four age groups: young (average roughly 17 years), middle-aged (around 39), aged (62) and long-lived (approximately 78). To avoid experimental bias, donors of different ages were spread randomly across the sequencing lanes. Using the same blood draw, the study looked at two additional independent replicas of 1 million unique cDNA reads for two donors, one aged 18 to 30 and the other aged 80 or older. Beyond this particular receptor, the publication reports: As age increased, observed TCR beta diversity per million T cells dropped in a roughly linear way, and a significant reduction was already evident by age 40. Because profiling used bulk unsorted PBMCs, naive and antigen-experienced compartments could not be compared conclusively. Estimates of total diversity based on one million sequenced T cells were regarded as lower bounds and as underestimates. The long-lived group showed more naive CD4+ T cells, fewer expanded clones and increased TCR diversity than the aged group, suggesting age selection. Donor CMV infection status was unknown, potentially confounding age-related changes in expanded clonotypes. Observed TCR beta diversity correlated strongly with the percentage of naive T cells measured by flow cytometry.

The roughly 39 donors, aged roughly 6 to 95 years, were systemically healthy Caucasian individuals from Russia. Roughly 9.5 milliliters of peripheral blood were drawn from each donor into EDTA-treated Vacutainer tubes. Ficoll-Paque density-gradient centrifugation was used to isolate PBMCs, with at least 7 million per sample. Total RNA, at least 6 micrograms per sample, was extracted from PBMCs with Trizol reagent. For every donor, flow cytometry on a PBMC aliquot measured the percentage of naive CD45RAhigh/CD27high T cells. The CDR3 starts with the cysteine, ends with the phenylalanine, and has 16 residues. Only the CDR3 region is kept as DNA, spanning 48 bases read in frame from base 1. CDR1 and CDR2 are read off the germline V gene (reference sequence) as DFQATT and SNEGSKA. V lost 4 bases and J lost 0 bases; the stretch between them is 17 bases long. The library was made by 5' RACE. Sequencing used an Illumina HiSeq 2500. A second PCR of about 6 to 12 cycles was run with a J-beta primer mix and a sample-barcoded 5' primer. A template-switch 5' adaptor carrying 12 random nucleotides introduced a unique molecular identifier onto each TCR beta cDNA molecule. Each sample yielded at least 2.5 million CDR3-containing paired-end reads. The Mint cDNA synthesis kit, primed by a TRBC-specific oligonucleotide, was used to synthesize first-strand cDNA from all RNA. Following uracil-DNA glycosylase treatment, a first 18-cycle PCR with universal primers M1SS and BC2_uni_R was performed on all cDNA. The authors' analysis ran thus. Normalization of each sample was performed by random selection of 1 million high-quality reads, each carrying a distinct molecular identifier. Instead of being binned into consensus sequences, reads with shared molecular identifiers were discarded. CDR3 identification, clonotype clustering and error correction used MiTCR with a Q25 quality threshold and the strictest error-elimination algorithm. A nonparametric unseen species model with Euler transformation was used to estimate lower-bound total TCR beta diversity. TCRdb reprocessed the public reads (quality trimming at Q25 with fastp, clone calling with MiXCR) and kept in-frame beta chains. Entries that share a CDR3 protein sequence are merged under the most common genes and DNA. TCRdb assigned the V and J calls; the authors' analysis was not used. Present in this sample are roughly 900,000 distinct CDR3 sequences, roughly 50% of which were seen just once. The ten largest clones take up about an eighth of the sample.

As to this clonotype: No antigen is known for it. No qualities accompany the bases; no much larger clone lies one base away.

The chain is assembled from TRBV20-1 and TRBJ2-3; TRBD2 is a weak D gene call, 5 bases matching. Sequencing was performed on blood. The TCR comes from a man aged 25-40 years in good health. The CDR3 region: CSANKGLQTSTDTQYF. In nucleotides, the sequence is TGCAGTGCTAACAAAGGACTCCAAACTAGCACAGATACGCAGTATTTT.